This TCR beta chain was observed in a study of blood T cell repertoires in COVID-19. The overall study: Researchers got acute and convalescent COVID-19 samples from the United States, Italy and Spain. Sample material is recorded as cDNA or gDNA derived from T cells, B-cell-depleted T cells, or PBMCs.

Methods used by the authors: By means of reference gene primer amplification, nucleated cell counts were estimated. Sequencing was performed with immunoSEQ multiplex PCR; in TCRdb, only in-frame clones are kept and a portion is missing. Clone size and V and J calls were adopted from that table, with D and trimming inferred from the DNA. Of some 200,000 clones listed, 84% are singletons. Trimming cost V 0 bases and J 7 bases; bases outside gene matches: 3. Germline lookup yields CDR1 SGHRS and CDR2 YFSETQ. This CDR3 has 14 residues. In this sample, this clone turned up once. The sequence derives from an older woman who had recovered from COVID-19. The V and J genes are TRBV5-1 and TRBJ2-3; the match to TRBD2 covers 9 bases. Sequencing was performed on peripheral blood. The CDR3 loop is CASSLERGENTQYF. The DNA for the CDR3 is TGCGCCAGCAGCTTGGAGCGGGGGGAGAATACGCAGTATTTT.